This T cell receptor (beta chain) is drawn from a study of T-cell reconstitution after alpha-beta-depleted transplantation in children. CDR1 is DFQATT and CDR2 is SNEGSKA in the germline V gene (reference sequence). The length of the CDR3 is 13 residues. After removal of 1 base from V and 11 bases from J, the junction contained 8 bases not matched to a gene. The library targeted TCRbeta and was prepared with unique molecular identifiers. TCRdb recomputed calls from the PCR reads with MiXCR, one row per CDR3 protein. The sample holds 600,000 to 700,000 distinct CDR3 sequences, roughly 15% seen once. This clonotype was counted ten times or more.

The chain combines TRBV20-1 with TRBJ1-5, with TRBD1 matching over 7 bases. The sample in question was PBMCs from the stem cell graft donor, obtained from the stem cell graft. The source of this sequence is a human donor who donated a stem cell graft to a child with acute myeloid leukemia. The DNA of the CDR3 is TGCAGTGCTAGAGGGGACAGCCACTCCGCCCAGCATTTT. Translating gives CSARGDSHSAQHF.